This record covers a single T cell receptor (beta chain). Clones were sequenced by immunoSEQ multiplex PCR, and TCRdb holds only the in-frame ones, with some missing. Seen here are fewer than 200,000 clones, 85% to 90% observed once, and the top ten hold about 5.3%. This sample was included in a study of control samples from healthy donors and cancer patients. V was pared by 1 base and J by 5 bases, with 12 bases between. The germline V gene encodes CDR1 SGHAT and CDR2 FQNNGV. The CDR3 length is 14 residues. Specimen: blood. This sequence joins TRBV11-2 and TRBJ2-7; either TRBD1 or TRBD2 may supply D (5 bases each). The TCR was taken from a woman in her thirties in good health. The CDR3 loop is CASSLAGNRHEQYF. The CDR3 bases are TGTGCCAGCAGCTTAGCGGGGAACAGGCACGAGCAGTACTTC. The full variable domain, completed using reference TRBV11-2 and TRBJ2-7, is EAGVAQSPRYKIIEKRQSVAFWCNPISGHATLYWYQQILGQGPKLLIQFQNNGVVDDSQLPKDRFSAERLKGVDSTLKIQPAKLEDSAVYLCASSLAGNRHEQYFGPGTRLTVT.